This T cell receptor (beta chain) was obtained from a study of Graves' ophthalmopathy and Graves' hyperthyroidism. The study excluded patients with other autoimmune diseases, uncontrolled infections, pregnancy or lactation. This clonotype appeared a few times. TCR beta CDR3 regions were amplified from RNA transcripts. An opening RT-PCR round employed HTBI primers and preceded a second-round multiplex PCR. MiXCR was run by TCRdb on the multiplex PCR reads, yielding one entry per CDR3 protein. The profile covers around 670,000 distinct CDR3 sequences, with around 40% appearing a single time and 44% taken by the ten largest. There are 16 residues in the CDR3. Germline V lookup: CDR1 SQVTM, CDR2 ANQGSEA. V was clipped by 5 bases and J by 5 bases, with 24 bases between them.

Sequencing was done on a sample of peripheral blood. The V gene is TRBV29-1, the J gene TRBJ1-2; tentative D call: TRBD1 (5 bases). The TCR comes from an adult man with Graves' ophthalmopathy. CDR3 sequence reads: CSVKTSGTSVPYGYTF. The DNA of the CDR3 is TGCAGCGTTAAAACCTCCGGGACGTCGGTCCCGTATGGCTACACCTTC. Looking up the rest from reference TRBV29-1 and TRBJ1-2 gives the full variable domain: SAVISQKPSRDICQRGTSLTIQCQVDSQVTMMFWYRQQPGQSLTLIATANQGSEATYESGFVIDKFPISRPNLTFSTLTVSNMSPEDSSIYLCSVKTSGTSVPYGYTFGSGTRLTVV.